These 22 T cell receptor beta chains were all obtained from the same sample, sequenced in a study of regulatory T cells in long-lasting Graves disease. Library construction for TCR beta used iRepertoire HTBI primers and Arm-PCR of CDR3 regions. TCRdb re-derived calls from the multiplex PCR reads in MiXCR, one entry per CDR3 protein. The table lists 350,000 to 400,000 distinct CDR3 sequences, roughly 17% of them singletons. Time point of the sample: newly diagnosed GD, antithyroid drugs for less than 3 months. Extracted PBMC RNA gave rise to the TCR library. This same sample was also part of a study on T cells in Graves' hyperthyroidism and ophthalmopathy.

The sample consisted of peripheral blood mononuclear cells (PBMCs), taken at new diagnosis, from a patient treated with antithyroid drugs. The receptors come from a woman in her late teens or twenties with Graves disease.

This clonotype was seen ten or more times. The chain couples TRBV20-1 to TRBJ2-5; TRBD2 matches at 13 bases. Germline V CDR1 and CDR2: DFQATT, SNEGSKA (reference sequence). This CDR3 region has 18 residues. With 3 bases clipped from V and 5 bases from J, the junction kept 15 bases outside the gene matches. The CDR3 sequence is CSASPILLAGGLGETQYF. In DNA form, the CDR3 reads TGCAGTGCTAGTCCGATCTTACTAGCGGGGGGGCTTGGGGAGACCCAGTACTTC.

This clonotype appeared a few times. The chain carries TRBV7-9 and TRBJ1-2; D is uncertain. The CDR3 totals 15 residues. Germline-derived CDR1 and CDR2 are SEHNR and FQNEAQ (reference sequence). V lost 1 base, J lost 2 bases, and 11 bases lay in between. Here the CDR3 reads CASSLGDVKNYGYTF. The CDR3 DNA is TGTGCCAGCAGCTTAGGCGATGTTAAGAACTATGGCTACACCTTC.

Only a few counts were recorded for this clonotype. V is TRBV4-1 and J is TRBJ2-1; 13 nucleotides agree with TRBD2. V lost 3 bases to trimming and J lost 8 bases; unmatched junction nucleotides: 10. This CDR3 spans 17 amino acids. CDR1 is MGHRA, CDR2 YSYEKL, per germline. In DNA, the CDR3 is TGCGCCAGCAGCCAGACGGGACTAGCGGGAATTATTGATGAGCAGTTCTTC. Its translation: CASSQTGLAGIIDEQFF.

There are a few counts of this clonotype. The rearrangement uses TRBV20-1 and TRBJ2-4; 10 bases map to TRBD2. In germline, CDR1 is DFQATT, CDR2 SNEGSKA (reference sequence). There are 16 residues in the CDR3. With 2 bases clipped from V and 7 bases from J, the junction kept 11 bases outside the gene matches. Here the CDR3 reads CSARSPSGGAVNIQYF. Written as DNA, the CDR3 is TGCAGTGCTAGATCCCCGAGCGGGGGGGCCGTGAACATTCAGTACTTC.

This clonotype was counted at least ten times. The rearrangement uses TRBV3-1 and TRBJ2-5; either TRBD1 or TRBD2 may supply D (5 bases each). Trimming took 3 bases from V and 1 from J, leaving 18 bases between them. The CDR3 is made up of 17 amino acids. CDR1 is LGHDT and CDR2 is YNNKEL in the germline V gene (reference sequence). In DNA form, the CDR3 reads TGTGCCAGCAGCCAGAATCCACGGGACGGCCCCCAAGAGACCCAGTACTTC. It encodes CASSQNPRDGPQETQYF.

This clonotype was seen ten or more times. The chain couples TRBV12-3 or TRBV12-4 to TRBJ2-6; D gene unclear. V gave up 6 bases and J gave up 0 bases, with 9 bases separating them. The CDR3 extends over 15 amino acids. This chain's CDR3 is CASSFRSSGANVLTF. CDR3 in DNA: TGTGCCAGCAGCTTCCGGAGCTCTGGGGCCAACGTCCTGACTTTC.

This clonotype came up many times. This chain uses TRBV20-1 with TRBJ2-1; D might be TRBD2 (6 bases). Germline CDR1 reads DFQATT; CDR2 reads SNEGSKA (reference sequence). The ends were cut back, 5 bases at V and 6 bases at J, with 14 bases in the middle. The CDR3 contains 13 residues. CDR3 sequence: CSARTTLGNEQFF. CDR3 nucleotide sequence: TGCAGTGCTCGGACTACATTGGGCAATGAGCAGTTCTTC.

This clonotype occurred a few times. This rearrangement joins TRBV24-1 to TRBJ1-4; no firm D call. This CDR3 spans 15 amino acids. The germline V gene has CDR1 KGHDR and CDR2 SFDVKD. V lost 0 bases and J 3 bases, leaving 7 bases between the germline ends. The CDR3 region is CATSDLADPNEKLFF. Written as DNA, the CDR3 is TGTGCCACCAGTGATTTGGCAGACCCTAATGAAAAACTGTTTTTT.

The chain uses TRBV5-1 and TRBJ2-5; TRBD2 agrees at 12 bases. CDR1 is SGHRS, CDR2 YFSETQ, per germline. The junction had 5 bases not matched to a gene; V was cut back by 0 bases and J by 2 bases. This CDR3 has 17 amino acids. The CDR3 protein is CASSLDLAGGPQETQYF. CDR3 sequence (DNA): TGCGCCAGCAGCTTGGATCTAGCGGGAGGGCCTCAAGAGACCCAGTACTTC.

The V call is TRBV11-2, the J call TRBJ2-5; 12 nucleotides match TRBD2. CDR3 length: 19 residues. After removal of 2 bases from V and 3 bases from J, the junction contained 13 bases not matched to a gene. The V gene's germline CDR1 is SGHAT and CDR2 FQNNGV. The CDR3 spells CASSLSGGTLAGGEETQYF. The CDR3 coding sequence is TGTGCCAGCAGCTTATCAGGGGGCACACTAGCGGGGGGCGAAGAGACCCAGTACTTC.

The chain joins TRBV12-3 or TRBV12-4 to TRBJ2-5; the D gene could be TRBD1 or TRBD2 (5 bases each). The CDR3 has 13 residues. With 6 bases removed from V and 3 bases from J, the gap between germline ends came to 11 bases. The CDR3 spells CASSRDQKETQYF. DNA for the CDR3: TGTGCCAGCAGCAGGGACCAGAAAGAGACCCAGTACTTC.

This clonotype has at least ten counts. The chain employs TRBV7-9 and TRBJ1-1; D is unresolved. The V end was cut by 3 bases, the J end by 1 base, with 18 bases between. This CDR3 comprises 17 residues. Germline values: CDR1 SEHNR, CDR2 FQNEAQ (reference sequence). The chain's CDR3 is CASSFPLGSRANTEAFF. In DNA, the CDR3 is TGTGCCAGCAGCTTCCCCCTTGGGTCCAGAGCGAACACTGAAGCTTTCTTT.

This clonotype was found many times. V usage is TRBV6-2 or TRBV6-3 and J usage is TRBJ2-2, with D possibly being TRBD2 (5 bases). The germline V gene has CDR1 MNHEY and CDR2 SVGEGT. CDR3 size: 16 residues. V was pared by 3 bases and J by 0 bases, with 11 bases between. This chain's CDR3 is CASSYFRGTNTGELFF. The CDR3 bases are TGTGCCAGCAGTTATTTTAGAGGGACGAACACCGGGGAGCTGTTTTTT.

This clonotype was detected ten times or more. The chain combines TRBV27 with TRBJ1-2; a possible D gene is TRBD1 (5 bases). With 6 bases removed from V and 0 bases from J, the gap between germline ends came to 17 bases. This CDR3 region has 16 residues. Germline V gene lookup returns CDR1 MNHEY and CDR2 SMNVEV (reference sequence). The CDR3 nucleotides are TGTGCCAGCAGGACCGATCGGCGGGGCGCTAACTATGGCTACACCTTC. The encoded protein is CASRTDRRGANYGYTF.

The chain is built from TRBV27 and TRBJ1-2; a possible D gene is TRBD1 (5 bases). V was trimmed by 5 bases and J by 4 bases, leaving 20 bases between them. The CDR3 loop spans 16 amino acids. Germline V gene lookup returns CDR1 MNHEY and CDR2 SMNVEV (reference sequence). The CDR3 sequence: CASSGGTDSVRYGYTF. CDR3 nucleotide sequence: TGTGCCAGCAGTGGGGGGACGGACTCCGTTCGCTATGGCTACACCTTC.

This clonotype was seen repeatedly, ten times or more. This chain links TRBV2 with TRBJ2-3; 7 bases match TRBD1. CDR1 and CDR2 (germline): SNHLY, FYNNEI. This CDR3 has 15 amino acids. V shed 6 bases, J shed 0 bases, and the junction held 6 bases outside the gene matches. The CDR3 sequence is CASSLIQGSTDTQYF. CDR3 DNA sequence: TGTGCCAGCAGCCTTATACAGGGGAGCACAGATACGCAGTATTTT. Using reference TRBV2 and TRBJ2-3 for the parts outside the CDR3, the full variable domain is EPEVTQTPSHQVTQMGQEVILRCVPISNHLYFYWYRQILGQKVEFLVSFYNNEISEKSEIFDDQFSVERPDGSNFTLKIRSTKLEDSAMYFCASSLIQGSTDTQYFGPGTRLTVL.

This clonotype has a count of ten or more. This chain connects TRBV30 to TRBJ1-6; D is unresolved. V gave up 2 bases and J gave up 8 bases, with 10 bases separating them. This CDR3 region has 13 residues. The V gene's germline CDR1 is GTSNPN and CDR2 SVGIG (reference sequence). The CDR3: CAWSNQRDSPLHF. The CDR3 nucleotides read TGTGCCTGGAGTAACCAAAGGGATTCACCCCTCCACTTT.

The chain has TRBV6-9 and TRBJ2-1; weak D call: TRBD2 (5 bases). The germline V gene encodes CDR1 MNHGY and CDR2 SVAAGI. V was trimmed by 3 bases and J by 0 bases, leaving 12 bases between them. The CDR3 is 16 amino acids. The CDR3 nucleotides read TGTGCCAGCAGTTACTGGCCGGGGATCTCCTACAATGAGCAGTTCTTC. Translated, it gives CASSYWPGISYNEQFF.

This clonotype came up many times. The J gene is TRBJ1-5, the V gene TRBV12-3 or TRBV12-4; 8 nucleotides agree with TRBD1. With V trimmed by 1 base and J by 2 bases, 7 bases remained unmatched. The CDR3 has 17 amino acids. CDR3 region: CASSLGRGRGGNQPQHF. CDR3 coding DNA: TGTGCCAGCAGTTTAGGCAGGGGGCGCGGGGGCAATCAGCCCCAGCATTTT.

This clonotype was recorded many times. DNA for the CDR3: TGTGCCAGCAGTTACGCAGGGGGCACTGAAGCTTTCTTT. This gives the protein CASSYAGGTEAFF. The chain uses TRBV6-2 or TRBV6-3 and TRBJ1-1; TRBD1 aligns across 7 bases. Germline CDR1 MNHEY, CDR2 SVGEGT. The CDR3 loop spans 13 amino acids. Trimming at V came to 2 bases and at J to 4 bases, leaving 1 base not matched to a gene.

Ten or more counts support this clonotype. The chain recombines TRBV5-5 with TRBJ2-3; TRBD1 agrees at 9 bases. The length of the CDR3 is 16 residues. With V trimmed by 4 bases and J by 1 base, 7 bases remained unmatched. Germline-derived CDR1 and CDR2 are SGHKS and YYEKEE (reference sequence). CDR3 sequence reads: CASSDDRGFRTDTQYF. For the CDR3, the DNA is TGTGCCAGCAGCGACGACAGGGGGTTCCGCACAGATACGCAGTATTTT.

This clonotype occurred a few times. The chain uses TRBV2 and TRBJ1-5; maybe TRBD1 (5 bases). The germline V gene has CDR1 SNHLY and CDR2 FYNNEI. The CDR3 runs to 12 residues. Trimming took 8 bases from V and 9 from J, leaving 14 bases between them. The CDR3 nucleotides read TGTGCCAGCGGGGCAGGTCCAGGGCCCCAGCATTTT. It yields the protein CASGAGPGPQHF.